The rows below give T cell receptor beta chains drawn from one sample of a study of regulatory T cells in long-lasting Graves disease. MiXCR, applied by TCRdb to the multiplex PCR reads, yields one record per CDR3 protein. The sample comprises roughly 300,000 distinct CDR3 sequences, 22% of which are singletons, and approximately 60% rests with the top ten. This material consisted of peripheral blood mononuclear cells (PBMCs), taken when the disease was refractory, from a patient treated with antithyroid drugs. Every receptor here comes from a female donor with Graves disease. Both conserved end residues are part of each CDR3. D genes are given only for firm matches. Some rows have no size entry. The others give once, few or many, or a class for an expanded clone.

CDR3nt	CDR3aa	d_gene	abundance	v_gene	j_gene
TGTGCCACCAGTGAGGGGACAGGGGGCGTCAAGAACATTCAGTACTTC	CATSEGTGGVKNIQYF	TRBD1	.	TRBV24-1	TRBJ2-4
TGTGCCAGCAGCCACGACAGGTCCTACGAGCAGTACTTC	CASSHDRSYEQYF	.	few	TRBV3-1	TRBJ2-7
TGCGCCAGCAGCTCGGACGGCCCGGTATATGGCTACACCTTC	CASSSDGPVYGYTF	.	.	TRBV5-1	TRBJ1-2
TGTGCCTGGGTAGCGGGGTCGTACGAGCAGTACTTC	CAWVAGSYEQYF	TRBD2	.	TRBV30	TRBJ2-7
TGTGCCAGCAAATACCAGGGGATGAACACTGAAGCTTTCTTT	CASKYQGMNTEAFF	.	many	TRBV6-1	TRBJ1-1
TGTGCCAGCAGCAGGACGGTGGGGGAAGCTTTCTTT	CASSRTVGEAFF	.	many	TRBV11-2	TRBJ1-1
TGTGCCAGCAACCAGTACGGGGAGCTGTTTTTT	CASNQYGELFF	.	many	TRBV28	TRBJ2-2
TGTGCTAGCAGCTCGGATCTAGGGAACATTCAGTACTTC	CASSSDLGNIQYF	.	many	TRBV7-7	TRBJ2-4
TGTGCCAGCAGTAGGCTAGCGGGAGGGTACCAAGAGACCCAGTACTTC	CASSRLAGGYQETQYF	TRBD2	.	TRBV9	TRBJ2-5
TGTGCCAGCAGCTCAGACAGAGGATCTAATGAAAAACTGTTTTTT	CASSSDRGSNEKLFF	.	once	TRBV5-4	TRBJ1-4
TGTGCCAGTCGAACCGAATGGGGGGGTAACTATGGCTACACCTTC	CASRTEWGGNYGYTF	.	.	TRBV19	TRBJ1-2
TGTGCCAGCAGCTTAGATAAGGGGCCGGGCGGAAACATTCAGTACTTC	CASSLDKGPGGNIQYF	.	few	TRBV7-8	TRBJ2-4
TGTGCCAGCAGTGATCGGACAGTTGTTGAGCAGTTCTTC	CASSDRTVVEQFF	.	once	TRBV27	TRBJ2-1
TGTGCCAGCAGCGATAGTGGCACTGAAGCTTTCTTT	CASSDSGTEAFF	.	many	TRBV13	TRBJ1-1